This T cell receptor beta chain was profiled in a study of T cells in Graves' hyperthyroidism and ophthalmopathy. Study context: Any treatment followed the collection of peripheral blood at initial diagnosis.

RNA transcripts yielded amplified TCR beta CDR3 regions. When the TCR CDR3 underwent first-round RT-PCR, the HTBI primer set was used. Using its own MiXCR run on the multiplex PCR reads, TCRdb lists one record per CDR3 protein. The sample lists more than 300,000 distinct CDR3 sequences, about 18% seen once, with 35% to 45% in the top ten. Trimming took off 6 bases at V and 1 base at J, with 6 bases between the two ends. Per germline, CDR1 SQVTM and CDR2 ANQGSEA. The CDR3 totals 12 residues. Subjects with ophthalmopathy showed a Clinical Activity Score no lower than 3, a NOSPECS grade no lower than 4, and a duration shorter than 3 months.

The sequencing sample was made of blood. This TCR was recovered from a man between 18 and 35 years old with Graves' ophthalmopathy. The chain uses TRBV29-1 and TRBJ2-2; the D gene is possibly TRBD2 (6 bases). CDR3 amino acids: CSVGLNTGELFF. CDR3 bases: TGCAGCGTGGGACTGAACACCGGGGAGCTGTTTTTT.